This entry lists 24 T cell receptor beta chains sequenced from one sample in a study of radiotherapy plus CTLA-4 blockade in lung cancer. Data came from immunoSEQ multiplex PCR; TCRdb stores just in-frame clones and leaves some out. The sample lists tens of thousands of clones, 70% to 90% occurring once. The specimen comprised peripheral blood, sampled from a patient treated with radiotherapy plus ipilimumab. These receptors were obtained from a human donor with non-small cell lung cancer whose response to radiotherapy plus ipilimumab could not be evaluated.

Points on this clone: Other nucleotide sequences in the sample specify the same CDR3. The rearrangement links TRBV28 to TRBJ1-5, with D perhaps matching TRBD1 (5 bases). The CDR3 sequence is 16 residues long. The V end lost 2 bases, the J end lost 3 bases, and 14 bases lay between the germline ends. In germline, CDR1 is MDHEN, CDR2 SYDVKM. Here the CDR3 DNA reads TGTGCCAGCAGTTTAGGCGGGGCAGGTTACAATCAGCCCCAGCATTTT. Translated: CASSLGGAGYNQPQHF.

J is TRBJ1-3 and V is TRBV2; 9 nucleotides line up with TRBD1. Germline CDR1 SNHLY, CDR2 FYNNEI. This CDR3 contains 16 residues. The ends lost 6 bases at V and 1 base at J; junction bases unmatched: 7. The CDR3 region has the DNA TGTGCCAGCAGCGGTGACAGGGGGATATCTGGAAACACCATATATTTT. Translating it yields CASSGDRGISGNTIYF.

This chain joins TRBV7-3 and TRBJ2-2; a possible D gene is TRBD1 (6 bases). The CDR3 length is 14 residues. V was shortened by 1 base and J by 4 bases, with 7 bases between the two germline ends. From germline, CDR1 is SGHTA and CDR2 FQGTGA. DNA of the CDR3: TGTGCCAGCAGCTTAAGAGGGGGCACCGGGGAGCTGTTTTTT. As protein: CASSLRGGTGELFF.

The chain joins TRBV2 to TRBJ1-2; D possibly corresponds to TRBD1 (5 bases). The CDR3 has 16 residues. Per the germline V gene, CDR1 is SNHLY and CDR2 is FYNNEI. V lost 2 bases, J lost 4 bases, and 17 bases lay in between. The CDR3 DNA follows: TGTGCCAGCAGTGAAAAGGAGGGGTGGGGGATCTATGGCTACACCTTC. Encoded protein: CASSEKEGWGIYGYTF.

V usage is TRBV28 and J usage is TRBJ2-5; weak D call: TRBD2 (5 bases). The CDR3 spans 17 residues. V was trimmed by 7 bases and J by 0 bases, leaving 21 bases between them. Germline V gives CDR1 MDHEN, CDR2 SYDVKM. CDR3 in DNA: TGTGCCAGCATGGTTTGGGCGGGCGGTCCGAACCAAGAGACCCAGTACTTC. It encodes CASMVWAGGPNQETQYF.

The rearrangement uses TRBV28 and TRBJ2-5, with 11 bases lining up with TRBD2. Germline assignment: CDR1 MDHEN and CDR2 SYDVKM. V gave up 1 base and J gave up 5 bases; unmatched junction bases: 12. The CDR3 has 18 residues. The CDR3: CASSLLFVAASGRETQYF. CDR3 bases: TGTGCCAGCAGTTTATTATTTGTGGCGGCTAGCGGGAGGGAGACCCAGTACTTC.

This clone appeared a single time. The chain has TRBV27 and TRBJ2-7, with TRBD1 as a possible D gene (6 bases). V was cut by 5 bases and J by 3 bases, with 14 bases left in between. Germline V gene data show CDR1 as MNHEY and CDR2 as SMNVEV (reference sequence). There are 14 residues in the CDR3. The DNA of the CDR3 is TGTGCCAGCAGTCTGACAGGAATAGTCTACGAGCAGTACTTC. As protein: CASSLTGIVYEQYF.

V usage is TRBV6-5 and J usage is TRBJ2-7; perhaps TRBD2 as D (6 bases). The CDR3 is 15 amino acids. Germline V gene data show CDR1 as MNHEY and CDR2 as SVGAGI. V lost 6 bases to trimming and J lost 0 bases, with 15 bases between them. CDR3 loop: CASRASSASSYEQYF. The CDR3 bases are TGTGCCAGCAGAGCTTCTAGCGCGAGCTCCTACGAGCAGTACTTC.

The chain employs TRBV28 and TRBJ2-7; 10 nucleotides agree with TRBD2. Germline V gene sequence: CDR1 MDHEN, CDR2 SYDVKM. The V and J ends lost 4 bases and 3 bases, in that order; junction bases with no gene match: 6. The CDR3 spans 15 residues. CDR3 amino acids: CASSSGAGGGYEQYF. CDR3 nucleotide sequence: TGTGCCAGCAGTTCCGGAGCGGGAGGGGGCTACGAGCAGTACTTC.

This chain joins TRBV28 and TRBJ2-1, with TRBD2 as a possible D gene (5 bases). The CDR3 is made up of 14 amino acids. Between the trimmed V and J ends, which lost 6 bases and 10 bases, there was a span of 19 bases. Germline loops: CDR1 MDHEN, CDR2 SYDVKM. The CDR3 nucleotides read TGTGCCAGCAGAACATCTAAGGGCACGGGGGAGCAGTTCTTC. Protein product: CASRTSKGTGEQFF.

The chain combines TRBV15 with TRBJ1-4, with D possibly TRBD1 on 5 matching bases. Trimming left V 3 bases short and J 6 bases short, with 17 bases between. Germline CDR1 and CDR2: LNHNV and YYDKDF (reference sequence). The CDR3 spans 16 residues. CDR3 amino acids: CATSRGGDRKDEKLFF. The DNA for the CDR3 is TGTGCCACCAGCAGGGGGGGGGATAGGAAAGATGAAAAACTGTTTTTT.

The CDR3 loop is CASSESGSMNTEAFF. In nucleotides, the CDR3 is TGTGCCAGCAGTGAAAGCGGCAGCATGAACACTGAAGCTTTCTTT. The chain employs TRBV6-4 and TRBJ1-1; D uncertain. Germline V lookup: CDR1 MRHNA, CDR2 SNTAGT. V shed 3 bases and J shed 0 bases, with 11 bases lying between them. CDR3 length equals 15 residues.

In nucleotides, the CDR3 is TGTGCCAGCAGCCCTCGACAGGGGGGGCTTACTGAAGCTTTCTTT. Its protein is CASSPRQGGLTEAFF. V gene TRBV7-2 combines with J gene TRBJ1-1, with 9 bases fitting TRBD1. From germline, CDR1 is SGHTA and CDR2 FQGNSA. Trimming took 5 bases from V and 5 from J; bases not matched to a gene: 9. This CDR3 region has 15 residues.

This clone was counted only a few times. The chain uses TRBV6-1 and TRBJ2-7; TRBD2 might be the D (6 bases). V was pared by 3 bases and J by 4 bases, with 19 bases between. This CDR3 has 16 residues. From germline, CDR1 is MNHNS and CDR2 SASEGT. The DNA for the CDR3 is TGTGCCAGCAGTGATCTTAGCGGAATCCCCCAGTACGAGCAGTACTTC. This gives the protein CASSDLSGIPQYEQYF.

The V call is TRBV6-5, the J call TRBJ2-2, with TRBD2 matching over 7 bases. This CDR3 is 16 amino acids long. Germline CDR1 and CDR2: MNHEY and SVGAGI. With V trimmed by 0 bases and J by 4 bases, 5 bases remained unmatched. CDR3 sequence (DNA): TGTGCCAGCAGTTACTCGCGGGAGTGGGTCACCGGGGAGCTGTTTTTT. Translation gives CASSYSREWVTGELFF.

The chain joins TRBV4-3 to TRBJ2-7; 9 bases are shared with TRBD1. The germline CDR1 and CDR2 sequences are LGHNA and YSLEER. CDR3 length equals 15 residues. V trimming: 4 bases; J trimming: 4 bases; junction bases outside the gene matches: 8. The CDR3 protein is CASSRSRDRVYEQYF. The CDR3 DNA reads TGCGCCAGCAGCCGATCCCGGGACAGGGTGTACGAGCAGTACTTC.

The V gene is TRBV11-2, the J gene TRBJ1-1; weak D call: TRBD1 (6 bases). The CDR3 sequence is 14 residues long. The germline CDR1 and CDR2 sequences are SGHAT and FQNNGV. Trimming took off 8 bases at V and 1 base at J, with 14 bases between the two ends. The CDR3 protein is CASQSLGANTEAFF. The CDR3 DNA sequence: TGTGCCAGCCAATCCCTGGGGGCGAACACTGAAGCTTTCTTT.

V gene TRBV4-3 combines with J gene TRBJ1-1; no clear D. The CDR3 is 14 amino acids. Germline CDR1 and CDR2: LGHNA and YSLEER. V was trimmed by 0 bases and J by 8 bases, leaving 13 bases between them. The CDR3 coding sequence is TGCGCCAGCAGCCAAGATTTGTGGTTCACAGAAGCTTTCTTT. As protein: CASSQDLWFTEAFF.

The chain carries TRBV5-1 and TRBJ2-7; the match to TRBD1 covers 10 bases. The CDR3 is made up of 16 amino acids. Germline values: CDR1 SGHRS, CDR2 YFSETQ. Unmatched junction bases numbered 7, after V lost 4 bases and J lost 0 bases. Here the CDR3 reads CASSLDGTGDSYEQYF. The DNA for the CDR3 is TGCGCCAGCAGCCTGGATGGGACAGGGGACTCCTACGAGCAGTACTTC.

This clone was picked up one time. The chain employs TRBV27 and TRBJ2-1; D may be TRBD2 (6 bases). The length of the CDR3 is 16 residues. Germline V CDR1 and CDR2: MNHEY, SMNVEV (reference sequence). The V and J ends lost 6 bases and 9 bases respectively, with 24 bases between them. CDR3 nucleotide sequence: TGTGCCAGCAGCCGCTCCCTGACTAGTATTGATGCTGAGCAGTTCTTC. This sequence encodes CASSRSLTSIDAEQFF.

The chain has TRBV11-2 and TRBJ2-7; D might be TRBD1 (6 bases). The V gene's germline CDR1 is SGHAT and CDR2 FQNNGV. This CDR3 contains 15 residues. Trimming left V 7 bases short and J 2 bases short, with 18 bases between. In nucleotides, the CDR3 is TGTGCCAGCACCCCAGGGGCTAGCCCTCCCTACGAGCAGTACTTC. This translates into CASTPGASPPYEQYF.

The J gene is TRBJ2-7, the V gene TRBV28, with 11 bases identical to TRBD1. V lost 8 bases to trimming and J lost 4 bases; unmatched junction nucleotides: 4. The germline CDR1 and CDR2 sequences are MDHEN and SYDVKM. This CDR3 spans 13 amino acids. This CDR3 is CASGQGALYEQYF. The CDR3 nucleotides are TGTGCCAGCGGACAGGGGGCGCTTTACGAGCAGTACTTC.

CDR3 nucleotide sequence: TGTGCCAGCGGGGGGACGGGTAATAATTCACCCCTCCACTTT. Translating it yields CASGGTGNNSPLHF. J is TRBJ1-6 and V is TRBV11-2; tentative D call: TRBD1 (5 bases). Germline V lookup: CDR1 SGHAT, CDR2 FQNNGV. This CDR3 is built from 14 residues. V dropped 8 bases and J dropped 5 bases, with 13 bases sitting between them. Complete variable domain (other parts from reference TRBV11-2 and TRBJ1-6): EAGVAQSPRYKIIEKRQSVAFWCNPISGHATLYWYQQILGQGPKLLIQFQNNGVVDDSQLPKDRFSAERLKGVDSTLKIQPAKLEDSAVYLCASGGTGNNSPLHFGNGTRLTVT.

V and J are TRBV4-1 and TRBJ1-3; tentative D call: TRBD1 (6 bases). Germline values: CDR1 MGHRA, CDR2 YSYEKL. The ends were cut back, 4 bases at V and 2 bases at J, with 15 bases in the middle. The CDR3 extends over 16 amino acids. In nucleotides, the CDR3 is TGCGCCAGCAGCCTCCTAGGGTCAGGGGCTGGAAACACCATATATTTT. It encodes CASSLLGSGAGNTIYF.